Listed here are 18 T cell receptor beta chains from one sample, sequenced in a study of chemoradiotherapy in HPV16-positive cancers. Using immunoSEQ multiplex PCR, the repertoire was profiled, and TCRdb retains in-frame clones only, with some absent. The table includes some 5,100 clones, approximately 80% detected once. The sequencing here drew on tumor tissue, taken from a patient who underwent chemoradiotherapy. These receptor sequences come from a human donor with HPV-associated anogenital cancer.

The V and J genes are TRBV18 and TRBJ1-2; weak D call: TRBD1 (6 bases). Germline V gene data show CDR1 as KGHSH and CDR2 as LQKENI. CDR3 length: 14 residues. V was trimmed by 1 base and J by 4 bases, leaving 10 bases between them. CDR3 protein: CASSPQRDIYGYTF. CDR3 coding DNA: TGTGCCAGCTCACCACAAAGGGACATCTATGGCTACACCTTC.

In its sample, this clone was seen a few times. The gene calls are TRBV7-9 and TRBJ1-4, with D maybe TRBD1 (5 bases). Trimming removed 5 bases from V and 5 bases from J, with 15 bases in between. This CDR3 is built from 15 residues. Germline V gene data show CDR1 as SEHNR and CDR2 as FQNEAQ (reference sequence). The CDR3 reads CASSRGTARNEKLFF. In DNA form, the CDR3 reads TGTGCCAGCAGCCGAGGGACGGCGCGGAATGAAAAACTGTTTTTT.

The rearrangement joins TRBV7-9 to TRBJ1-6; possible D gene TRBD1, 5 bases. CDR3 length: 15 amino acids. Trimming stripped 3 bases from V and 9 bases from J, with 15 bases between. The V gene's germline CDR1 is SEHNR and CDR2 FQNEAQ (reference sequence). CDR3 protein: CASSFAQGIRSPLHF. CDR3 nucleotide sequence: TGTGCCAGCAGCTTCGCCCAGGGAATCCGTTCACCCCTCCACTTT.

The chain employs TRBV5-3 and TRBJ1-5, with D perhaps TRBD1 (5 bases). TRBV5-3 is labeled an ORF, and its function is uncertain. This CDR3 has 15 amino acids. Trimming shortened V by 0 bases and J by 2 bases, and 9 bases separated the two germline ends. The CDR3 region is CARSLGGWGNQPQHF. The CDR3 coding sequence is TGTGCCAGAAGCTTGGGGGGGTGGGGCAATCAGCCCCAGCATTTT.

In this sample, this clone turned up a few times. The rearrangement joins TRBV5-1 to TRBJ2-2; D is ambiguous. The V and J ends lost 0 bases and 8 bases respectively, with 11 bases between them. The V gene's germline CDR1 is SGHRS and CDR2 YFSETQ. CDR3 length: 14 amino acids. CDR3 sequence: CASSLGGETGELFF. The CDR3, as DNA: TGCGCCAGCAGCTTGGGTGGAGAGACAGGGGAGCTGTTTTTT.

This clone has only a few counts. V and J are TRBV16 and TRBJ1-3; the D gene is possibly TRBD1 (6 bases). The germline CDR1 and CDR2 sequences are KGHSY and FQNENV. V lost 2 bases, J lost 0 bases, and 14 bases lay in between. The CDR3 is 17 amino acids. This chain's CDR3 is CASSQVIQGNSGNTIYF. The CDR3 coding sequence is TGTGCCAGCAGCCAAGTAATACAGGGAAACTCTGGAAACACCATATATTTT. Combining the CDR3 with reference TRBV16 and TRBJ1-3 gives the whole variable domain GEEVAQTPKHLVRGEGQKAKLYCAPIKGHSYVFWYQQVLKNEFKFLISFQNENVFDETGMPKERFSAKCLPNSPCSLEIQATKLEDSAVYFCASSQVIQGNSGNTIYFGEGSWLTVV.

This clone showed up just once. This chain uses TRBV19 with TRBJ2-7; D ambiguous. This CDR3 spans 15 amino acids. V was clipped by 2 bases and J by 2 bases, with 13 bases between them. Germline V CDR1 and CDR2: LNHDA, SQIVND (reference sequence). This CDR3 is CASSISSTQPYEQYF. The CDR3 coding sequence is TGTGCCAGTAGTATATCGTCGACACAGCCCTACGAGCAGTACTTC.

The table lists this clone with a count of one. The genes are TRBV4-1 and TRBJ2-3; the match to TRBD2 covers 8 bases. The V and J ends lost 4 bases and 2 bases, in that order; junction bases with no gene match: 8. This CDR3 comprises 16 residues. Germline V gives CDR1 MGHRA, CDR2 YSYEKL. As DNA, the CDR3 is TGCGCCAGCAGCCGGCTTAGCGGGGCCTCCACAGATACGCAGTATTTT. It is translated as CASSRLSGASTDTQYF.

The chain combines TRBV5-1 with TRBJ2-7; D may be TRBD1 (5 bases). Trimming shortened V by 0 bases and J by 0 bases, and 16 bases separated the two germline ends. Germline values: CDR1 SGHRS, CDR2 YFSETQ. This CDR3 is 17 amino acids long. The CDR3 protein is CASSLARGSPNSYEQYF. CDR3 in DNA: TGCGCCAGCAGCTTGGCTAGGGGAAGTCCAAACTCCTACGAGCAGTACTTC.

The V and J genes are TRBV19 and TRBJ2-7, with TRBD1 identical over 9 bases. From germline, CDR1 is LNHDA and CDR2 SQIVND (reference sequence). The V and J ends lost 5 bases and 0 bases, in that order; junction bases with no gene match: 2. This CDR3 comprises 14 residues. The CDR3 sequence: CASSGTGSSYEQYF. CDR3 DNA: TGTGCCAGTAGTGGGACAGGGAGCTCCTACGAGCAGTACTTC.

The J gene is TRBJ1-4, the V gene TRBV6-6, with D tentatively TRBD1 (6 bases). This CDR3 has 13 amino acids. Germline loops: CDR1 MNHNY, CDR2 SVGAGI (reference sequence). V was shortened by 4 bases and J by 7 bases, with 10 bases between the two germline ends. CDR3 nucleotides: TGTGCCAGCAGTTCCCCGACAGGTGAAAAACTGTTTTTT. It encodes CASSSPTGEKLFF.

The CDR3 spells CASSLPRGPTRQYF. The CDR3 nucleotides are TGTGCCAGCAGTTTACCCAGGGGCCCTACGAGGCAGTACTTC. This rearrangement joins TRBV28 to TRBJ2-7; maybe TRBD1 (6 bases). The CDR3 totals 14 residues. V was trimmed by 2 bases and J by 9 bases, leaving 17 bases between them. From germline, CDR1 is MDHEN and CDR2 SYDVKM. The full variable domain, in which reference TRBV28 and TRBJ2-7 provide the parts outside the CDR3, is DVKVTQSSRYLVKRTGEKVFLECVQDMDHENMFWYRQDPGLGLRLIYFSYDVKMKEKGDIPEGYSVSREKKERFSLILESASTNQTSMYLCASSLPRGPTRQYFGPGTRLTVT.

The chain is built from TRBV2 and TRBJ2-7; TRBD1 agrees at 8 bases. J lost 7 bases, V lost 10 bases, and 12 bases had no gene match. CDR1 is SNHLY and CDR2 is FYNNEI in the germline V gene. The CDR3 covers 13 residues. CDR3 nucleotides: TGTGCCACCCGACAGGGGCCCTTGAAAGAGCAGTACTTC. Amino acids: CATRQGPLKEQYF.

This clone was found once. The J gene is TRBJ2-3, the V gene TRBV7-2; 12 bases are a match to TRBD2. The CDR3 loop spans 18 amino acids. With V trimmed by 5 bases and J by 0 bases, 9 bases remained unmatched. Germline CDR1 is SGHTA and CDR2 is FQGNSA. CDR3 bases: TGTGCCAGCAGCCTACGGACTAGCGGGGTGCAGAGCACAGATACGCAGTATTTT. The encoded protein is CASSLRTSGVQSTDTQYF.

J is TRBJ1-5 and V is TRBV30; D is unclear. This CDR3 has 15 amino acids. V lost 1 base and J 2 bases, leaving 12 bases between the germline ends. Germline CDR1 reads GTSNPN; CDR2 reads SVGIG (reference sequence). CDR3 DNA: TGTGCCTGGAGTGCTGGCCTAGCGGGCAATCAGCCCCAGCATTTT. It is translated as CAWSAGLAGNQPQHF.

The V gene is TRBV4-1, the J gene TRBJ1-1; D is undetermined. V lost 0 bases to trimming and J lost 0 bases, with 5 bases between them. Germline loops: CDR1 MGHRA, CDR2 YSYEKL. This CDR3 region has 14 residues. The CDR3 sequence is CASSQESMNTEAFF. CDR3 nucleotide sequence: TGCGCCAGCAGCCAAGAATCCATGAACACTGAAGCTTTCTTT.

The rearrangement uses TRBV30 and TRBJ1-5, with a tentative D call TRBD1 (5 bases). V gave up 0 bases and J gave up 3 bases, with 9 bases separating them. Per germline, CDR1 GTSNPN and CDR2 SVGIG (reference sequence). The CDR3 loop spans 14 amino acids. CDR3 bases: TGTGCCTGGAGTGTAGCAGGGTTCAATCAGCCCCAGCATTTT. It is translated as CAWSVAGFNQPQHF.

This clone was seen more than once but under ten times. The V gene is TRBV12-2, the J gene TRBJ1-5. TRBV12-2 is a pseudogene. The CDR3 sequence is 15 residues long. The CDR3 DNA reads as TGTGCAAGTCGCTTAGGGGCAAGGGGCAATCAGCCCCAGCATTTT. Its translation: CASRLGARGNQPQHF.